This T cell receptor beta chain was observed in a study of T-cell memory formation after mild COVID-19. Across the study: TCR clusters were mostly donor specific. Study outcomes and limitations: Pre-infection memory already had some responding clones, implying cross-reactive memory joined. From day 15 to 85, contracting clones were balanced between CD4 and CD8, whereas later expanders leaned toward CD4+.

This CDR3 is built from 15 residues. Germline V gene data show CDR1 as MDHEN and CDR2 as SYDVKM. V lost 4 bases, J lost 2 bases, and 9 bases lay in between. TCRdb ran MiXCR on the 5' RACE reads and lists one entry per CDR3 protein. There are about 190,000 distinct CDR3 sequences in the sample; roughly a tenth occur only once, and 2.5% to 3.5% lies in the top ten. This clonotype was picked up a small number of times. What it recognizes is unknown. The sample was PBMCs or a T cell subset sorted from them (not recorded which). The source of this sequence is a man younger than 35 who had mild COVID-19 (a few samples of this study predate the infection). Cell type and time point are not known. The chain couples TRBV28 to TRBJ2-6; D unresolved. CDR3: CASSSHDTGANVLTF. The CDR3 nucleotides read TGTGCCAGCAGTTCACACGATACTGGGGCCAACGTCCTGACTTTC.